This TCR beta chain was identified in a study of response to subunit inactivated influenza vaccine. Study outcomes and limitations: Authors suggested each seasonal influenza vaccination recruits few new T cells.

TCRdb reanalysed the RT-PCR reads using MiXCR and keeps one entry per CDR3 protein. The sample contains roughly 760,000 distinct CDR3 sequences, 21% of which appear only once. The CDR3 extends over 13 amino acids. With 6 bases removed from V and 2 bases from J, the gap between germline ends came to 7 bases. Comments on this clonotype: Antigen unknown.

The chain recombines TRBV12-3 or TRBV12-4 with TRBJ1-4, with no clear D. This sample comprised PBMCs from blood, obtained about 5 days after vaccination. This TCR was recovered from a man in his forties or fifties who received an inactivated influenza vaccine. This CDR3 is CASSLGTNEKLFF. The CDR3 bases are TGTGCCAGCAGCCTGGGTACTAATGAAAAACTGTTTTTT.